This T cell receptor (beta chain) comes out of a study of blood T cell repertoires in COVID-19. About the research overall: COVID-19 samples from acute and convalescent phases originated in the United States, Italy and Spain.

Trimming cost V 2 bases and J 1 base, with 17 bases left between them. This CDR3 spans 17 amino acids. Germline assignment: CDR1 KGHSH and CDR2 LQKENI. Authors' data handling: Amplification with reference gene primers provided the estimates of nucleated cell counts. The method was immunoSEQ multiplex PCR; TCRdb's version includes in-frame clones alone and lacks a portion of them. V, J and clone size reflect that table, while D and trimming were determined from the DNA. This sample carries about 80,000 clones, 82% of them seen once, and the ten largest clones take under 11%. The specimen was peripheral blood. The clonotype originates from a man aged 55 to 70 with acute or convalescent COVID-19. The chain couples TRBV18 to TRBJ1-1; D gene uncertain. The CDR3 loop reads CASSPLTDPMGNTEAFF. CDR3 coding DNA: TGTGCCAGCTCACCATTAACAGACCCCATGGGGAACACTGAAGCTTTCTTT.